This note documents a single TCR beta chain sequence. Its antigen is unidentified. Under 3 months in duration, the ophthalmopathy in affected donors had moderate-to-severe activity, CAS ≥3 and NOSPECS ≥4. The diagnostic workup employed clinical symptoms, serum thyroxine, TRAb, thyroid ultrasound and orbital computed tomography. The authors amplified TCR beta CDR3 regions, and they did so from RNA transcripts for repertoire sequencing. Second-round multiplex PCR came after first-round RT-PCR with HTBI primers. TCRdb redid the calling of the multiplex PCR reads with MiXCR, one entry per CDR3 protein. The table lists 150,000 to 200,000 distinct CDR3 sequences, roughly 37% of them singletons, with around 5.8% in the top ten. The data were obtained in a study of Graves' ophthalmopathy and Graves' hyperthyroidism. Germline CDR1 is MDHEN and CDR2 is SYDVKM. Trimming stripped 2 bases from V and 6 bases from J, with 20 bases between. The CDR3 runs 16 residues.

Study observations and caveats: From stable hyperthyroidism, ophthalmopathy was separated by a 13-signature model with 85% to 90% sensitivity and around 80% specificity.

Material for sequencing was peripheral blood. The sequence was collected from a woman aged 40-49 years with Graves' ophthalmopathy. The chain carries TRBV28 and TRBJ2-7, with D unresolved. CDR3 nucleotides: TGTGCCAGCAGTTTAGAGTCTCGGCCGATACTATCCGAGCAGTACTTC. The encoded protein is CASSLESRPILSEQYF.